One sample yielded the 18 T cell receptor beta chains listed below, sequenced in a study of T-cell memory formation after mild COVID-19. A single record per CDR3 protein comes from TCRdb applying MiXCR to the 5' RACE reads. Of some 320,000 distinct CDR3 sequences detected, over 11% appear once; the ten largest clones hold roughly a fifth. Sequences were obtained from PBMCs or a T cell subset sorted from them (not recorded which). These TCRs come from a man aged 18 to 29 who had mild COVID-19 (a few samples of this study predate the infection). Cell type and time point are not known.

This clonotype was found a few times. The chain links TRBV15 to TRBJ1-6; D is uncertain. The CDR3 is 12 residues long. CDR1 and CDR2 (germline): LNHNV, YYDKDF (reference sequence). With 8 bases removed from V and 8 bases from J, the gap between germline ends came to 10 bases. The CDR3 protein is CATARGYSPLHF. CDR3 nucleotide sequence: TGTGCCACCGCCCGAGGTTATTCACCCCTCCACTTT.

This clonotype was counted between two and nine times. The CDR3 nucleotides read TGCGCCAGCAGCACGGGACTAGCGGCCCGTTGGGGTGAGCAGTACTTC. This translates into CASSTGLAARWGEQYF. The genes are TRBV4-3 and TRBJ2-7; 11 nucleotides align to TRBD2. From germline, CDR1 is LGHNA and CDR2 YSLEER. CDR3 length equals 16 residues. V trimming: 5 bases; J trimming: 7 bases; junction bases outside the gene matches: 13.

This clonotype was observed at least ten times. CDR3 in amino acids: CASSLSLAYEQYF. The CDR3 nucleotides are TGTGCCAGCAGCTTGAGTCTAGCCTACGAGCAGTACTTC. The chain carries TRBV5-6 and TRBJ2-7; the D is unclear. The CDR3 length is 13 residues. Trimming took 1 base from V and 2 from J, leaving 7 bases between them. Germline loops: CDR1 SGHDT, CDR2 YYEEEE.

This clonotype was detected only a few times. The chain uses TRBV4-3 and TRBJ1-3; 7 positions match TRBD1. CDR1 and CDR2 (germline): LGHNA, YSLEER. The J segment lost 2 bases and the V segment lost 3 bases, leaving 1 base of the junction unmatched. The CDR3 has 14 amino acids. The CDR3 spells CASSQTGTGNTIYF. DNA for the CDR3: TGCGCCAGCAGCCAGACAGGGACTGGAAACACCATATATTTT.

In this sample, this clonotype turned up a few times. The chain joins TRBV7-9 to TRBJ2-4; TRBD1 is a possible D gene (6 bases). Germline V gene sequence: CDR1 SEHNR, CDR2 FQNEAQ (reference sequence). The germline V and J ends were trimmed by 5 bases and 0 bases, with 23 bases remaining between them. The CDR3 spans 19 residues. For the CDR3, the DNA is TGTGCCAGCAGCCCGTCGACAGGACTCCGAGCCGTAGCCAAAAACATTCAGTACTTC. This gives the protein CASSPSTGLRAVAKNIQYF.

This clonotype came up a few times. The DNA of the CDR3 is TGTGCCAGCAGCCAGCAAGCGGGGGGCCCAGATACGCAGTATTTT. Amino acid sequence: CASSQQAGGPDTQYF. The chain employs TRBV4-2 and TRBJ2-3; 9 nucleotides agree with TRBD2. CDR1 LGHNA and CDR2 YNFKEQ come from the germline V gene. V trimming: 3 bases; J trimming: 4 bases; junction bases outside the gene matches: 5. This CDR3 region has 15 residues.

A few counts support this clonotype. V is TRBV4-1 and J is TRBJ1-6; D uncertain. The CDR3 extends over 14 amino acids. CDR1 is MGHRA and CDR2 is YSYEKL in the germline V gene. Trimming took off 4 bases at V and 9 bases at J, with 13 bases between the two ends. The CDR3 nucleotides read TGCGCCAGCAGCCCCTTCGCACCTAGTTCACCCCTCCACTTT. Amino acid sequence: CASSPFAPSSPLHF.

This chain joins TRBV6-5 and TRBJ2-1, with TRBD2 identical over 12 bases. The V and J ends lost 0 bases and 7 bases, in that order; junction bases with no gene match: 1. This CDR3 has 15 amino acids. Germline assignment: CDR1 MNHEY and CDR2 SVGAGI. CDR3 sequence reads: CASSYSLAGGNEQFF. The CDR3 nucleotides read TGTGCCAGCAGTTACTCCCTAGCGGGGGGGAATGAGCAGTTCTTC.

This clonotype occurred a few times. The genes are TRBV7-9 and TRBJ1-2; D call uncertain. Germline V gene sequence: CDR1 SEHNR, CDR2 FQNEAQ (reference sequence). CDR3 length equals 17 residues. V lost 5 bases to trimming and J lost 2 bases, with 21 bases between them. CDR3 coding DNA: TGTGCCAGCAGCCAAACCGACAAGGGCTGGAGGAACTATGGCTACACCTTC. Amino acids: CASSQTDKGWRNYGYTF.

The chain is built from TRBV6-5 and TRBJ2-5; 7 positions match TRBD1. With V trimmed by 4 bases and J by 5 bases, 10 bases remained unmatched. The germline CDR1 and CDR2 sequences are MNHEY and SVGAGI. The CDR3 runs to 15 residues. The CDR3 here is CASSSPRGGKETQYF. In nucleotides, the CDR3 is TGTGCCAGCAGTTCCCCCCGAGGGGGCAAGGAGACCCAGTACTTC.

CDR3 loop: CASSPPAGVTDTQYF. In DNA, the CDR3 is TGTGCCAGCAGTCCCCCTGCGGGGGTTACAGATACGCAGTATTTT. V is TRBV12-3 or TRBV12-4 and J is TRBJ2-3, with 7 nucleotides matching TRBD2. The trim removed 5 bases at V and 3 bases at J, leaving 8 bases unmatched. The CDR3 is 15 residues long.

The rearrangement links TRBV18 to TRBJ1-1; unclear D gene. CDR3 size: 13 residues. CDR1 KGHSH and CDR2 LQKENI come from the germline V gene. Trimming cost V 3 bases and J 1 base, with 6 bases left between them. The CDR3, as DNA: TGTGCCAGCTCACCGATGGAGAACACTGAAGCTTTCTTT. It yields the protein CASSPMENTEAFF.

This clonotype was detected a few times. J is TRBJ2-3 and V is TRBV6-4; 10 positions match TRBD1. Germline CDR1 MRHNA, CDR2 SNTAGT. This CDR3 contains 15 residues. V lost 2 bases, J lost 4 bases, and 3 bases stayed unmatched. DNA of the CDR3: TGTGCCAGCAGTGACGGAGGGACAGGGGCAGATACGCAGTATTTT. Protein sequence: CASSDGGTGADTQYF.

The chain uses TRBV20-1 and TRBJ1-2, with TRBD1 matching 7 bases. This CDR3 contains 15 residues. CDR1 and CDR2 (germline): DFQATT, SNEGSKA (reference sequence). J was trimmed by 4 bases and V by 3 bases; bases with no gene match: 11. CDR3 region: CSASPNRGGSYGYTF. The CDR3, as DNA: TGCAGTGCTAGCCCTAACAGGGGAGGCAGCTATGGCTACACCTTC.

This clonotype was seen a handful of times. V usage is TRBV12-3 or TRBV12-4 and J usage is TRBJ1-2, with 9 bases fitting TRBD1. V trimming: 5 bases; J trimming: 6 bases; junction bases outside the gene matches: 16. The CDR3 is made up of 17 amino acids. CDR3 sequence reads: CASSPNRGLGGPDGYTF. In DNA, the CDR3 is TGTGCCAGCAGTCCGAACAGGGGGCTCGGGGGCCCAGATGGCTACACCTTC.

This clonotype was picked up a small number of times. This chain connects TRBV9 to TRBJ2-1, with D possibly being TRBD2 (6 bases). Germline CDR1 SGDLS, CDR2 YYNGEE. CDR3 length: 13 residues. V lost 7 bases and J 9 bases, leaving 17 bases between the germline ends. The CDR3 reads CASVRDLGGEQFF. The CDR3 DNA sequence: TGTGCCAGCGTCCGGGACTTGGGCGGTGAGCAGTTCTTC.

This clonotype was observed a few times. This chain uses TRBV6-6 with TRBJ1-6; TRBD1 might be the D (6 bases). The germline CDR1 and CDR2 sequences are MNHNY and SVGAGI (reference sequence). V was shortened by 6 bases and J by 6 bases, with 12 bases between the two germline ends. The CDR3 has 14 residues. CDR3 in amino acids: CASRGDRSNSPLHF. The CDR3 nucleotides read TGTGCCAGCAGGGGAGACAGGAGTAATTCACCCCTCCACTTT.

The chain joins TRBV4-2 to TRBJ1-2; 10 bases line up with TRBD1. CDR3 size: 15 residues. With 0 bases clipped from V and 8 bases from J, the junction kept 6 bases outside the gene matches. The germline V gene has CDR1 LGHNA and CDR2 YNFKEQ. The CDR3 DNA is TGTGCCAGCAGCCAAGATTTCGGACAGGGGGGCGGCTACACCTTC. It specifies CASSQDFGQGGGYTF.